Presented here are 3 T cell receptor beta chains from one specimen sequenced in a study of post-analysis software for immune sequencing data. The TCR beta cDNA libraries carried unique molecular identifiers. TCRdb ran MiXCR on the PCR reads and lists one entry per CDR3 protein. The sample yields around 160,000 distinct CDR3 sequences, 36% seen once. This material consisted of blood, taken after autologous hematopoietic stem cell transplantation. The receptors shown here come from a girl aged 5-17 years with multiple sclerosis.

The V call is TRBV5-1, the J call TRBJ2-3; no definite D call. The V end was cut by 0 bases, the J end by 2 bases, with 10 bases between. The CDR3 spans 15 residues. The V gene's germline CDR1 is SGHRS and CDR2 YFSETQ. CDR3 loop: CASSLEHLHTDTQYF. Here the CDR3 DNA reads TGCGCCAGCAGCTTGGAACACCTCCACACAGATACGCAGTATTTT.

V usage is TRBV11-2 and J usage is TRBJ1-4, with D unclear. The CDR3 extends over 16 amino acids. The ends were cut back, 0 bases at V and 4 bases at J, with 12 bases in the middle. Germline CDR1 and CDR2: SGHAT and FQNNGV. In nucleotides, the CDR3 is TGTGCCAGCAGCTTAGATCGGAGGTCCGGTAATGAAAAACTGTTTTTT. Amino acids: CASSLDRRSGNEKLFF.

The rearrangement links TRBV12-3 or TRBV12-4 to TRBJ2-1; perhaps D is TRBD1 or TRBD2 (6 bases each). V was cut by 0 bases and J by 8 bases, with 17 bases left in between. CDR3 length: 16 residues. CDR3 protein: CASSLALRGAPDEQFF. Here the CDR3 DNA reads TGTGCCAGCAGTTTAGCGTTAAGGGGGGCTCCCGATGAGCAGTTCTTC.